These 26 T cell receptor beta chains came from one sample sequenced in a study of blood T cell repertoires in COVID-19. The table came from immunoSEQ multiplex PCR; TCRdb's copy has only in-frame clones and leaves some out. The table lists 150,000 to 200,000 clones, more than 75% of them singletons. Sequences were obtained from peripheral blood. The source is a human donor in a cohort sampled during active COVID-19.

As for this clone: Other DNA sequences in this sample translate to the same CDR3. The rearrangement joins TRBV28 to TRBJ2-2, with D possibly TRBD2 on 6 matching bases. V dropped 3 bases and J dropped 0 bases, with 8 bases sitting between them. Germline CDR1 and CDR2: MDHEN and SYDVKM. This CDR3 spans 15 amino acids. The CDR3 reads CASSLGGTNTGELFF. The CDR3 nucleotides read TGTGCCAGCAGTTTGGGCGGGACGAACACCGGGGAGCTGTTTTTT.

The rearrangement uses TRBV19 and TRBJ1-5; D uncertain. Germline V gives CDR1 LNHDA, CDR2 SQIVND (reference sequence). Trimming cost V 11 bases and J 1 base, with 15 bases left between them. The CDR3 runs 14 residues. Written as DNA, the CDR3 is TGTGCCTCCGAGGGAAGGGTCAGCAATCAGCCCCAGCATTTT. This gives the protein CASEGRVSNQPQHF.

The genes are TRBV12-3 or TRBV12-4 and TRBJ1-2; D call uncertain. V lost 2 bases and J 8 bases, leaving 12 bases between the germline ends. The CDR3 is made up of 13 amino acids. The CDR3 nucleotides read TGTGCCAGCAGTTTAAGCGGCTCGGGCGGCTACACCTTC. It yields the protein CASSLSGSGGYTF.

The chain couples TRBV5-1 to TRBJ2-5; D uncertain. Germline-derived CDR1 and CDR2 are SGHRS and YFSETQ. Deletions cut 4 bases from V and 1 base from J, with 11 bases between. CDR3 length: 14 residues. The CDR3 nucleotides read TGCGCCAGCAGCCCCCCCTCGGTCCAAGAGACCCAGTACTTC. Its translation is CASSPPSVQETQYF.

This clone was counted a few times. Here the CDR3 DNA reads TGTGCCAGTAGTCCCAGGTACAATGAGCAGTTCTTC. It encodes CASSPRYNEQFF. The chain uses TRBV19 and TRBJ2-1; no definite D call. CDR1 and CDR2 (germline): LNHDA, SQIVND (reference sequence). V was trimmed by 5 bases and J by 4 bases, leaving 6 bases between them. The CDR3 contains 12 residues.

This rearrangement joins TRBV19 to TRBJ2-3, with D possibly matching TRBD1 (5 bases). Germline CDR1 and CDR2: LNHDA and SQIVND (reference sequence). CDR3 length: 15 amino acids. Trimming removed 1 base from V and 4 bases from J, with 12 bases in between. The CDR3 DNA reads TGTGCCAGTAGTATAGGGGGCAGCTTTTCAGATACGCAGTATTTT. It encodes CASSIGGSFSDTQYF.

The rearrangement joins TRBV5-1 to TRBJ2-3; weak D call: TRBD2 (6 bases). The V end was cut by 7 bases, the J end by 3 bases, with 15 bases between. Germline CDR1 SGHRS, CDR2 YFSETQ. This CDR3 is built from 14 residues. In DNA form, the CDR3 reads TGCGCCAGCTCACAGGAGGGGCCTACAGATACGCAGTATTTT. Its protein product is CASSQEGPTDTQYF. Together with reference TRBV5-1 and TRBJ2-3, the CDR3 gives the full variable domain: KAGVTQTPRYLIKTRGQQVTLSCSPISGHRSVSWYQQTPGQGLQFLFEYFSETQRNKGNFPGRFSGRQFSNSRSEMNVSTLELGDSALYLCASSQEGPTDTQYFGPGTRLTVL.

The chain uses TRBV7-9 and TRBJ2-7; TRBD2 might be the D (6 bases). The CDR3 covers 15 residues. Germline CDR1 is SEHNR and CDR2 is FQNEAQ (reference sequence). The V gene lost 2 bases and the J gene lost 2 bases, with 13 bases spanning the gap. CDR3 sequence: CASSLSPGRTYEQYF. The CDR3 DNA sequence: TGTGCCAGCAGCTTATCGCCGGGGAGGACCTACGAGCAGTACTTC. The complete variable domain, with remaining parts taken from reference TRBV7-9 and TRBJ2-7, reads DTGVSQNPRHKITKRGQNVTFRCDPISEHNRLYWYRQTLGQGPEFLTYFQNEAQLEKSRLLSDRFSAERPKGSFSTLEIQRTEQGDSAMYLCASSLSPGRTYEQYFGPGTRLTVT.

This chain connects TRBV6-1 to TRBJ2-1; the match to TRBD1 covers 8 bases. The CDR3 has 20 amino acids. V trimming: 4 bases; J trimming: 2 bases; junction bases outside the gene matches: 19. Germline V lookup: CDR1 MNHNS, CDR2 SASEGT. Written as DNA, the CDR3 is TGTGCCAGCAGTGGTCCTACGGGACAGGCCACACAAAGAACCTACAATGAGCAGTTCTTC. Translated, it gives CASSGPTGQATQRTYNEQFF.

V gene TRBV18 combines with J gene TRBJ1-5; 7 bases align to TRBD1. Germline loops: CDR1 KGHSH, CDR2 LQKENI. This CDR3 spans 14 amino acids. Trimming at V came to 4 bases and at J to 5 bases, leaving 5 bases not matched to a gene. The CDR3 coding sequence is TGTGCCAGCTCACAGGGACAGACCGATCAGCCCCAGCATTTT. Translation: CASSQGQTDQPQHF.

This clone was seen only a few times. CDR3 in DNA: TGTGCCAGCAGTGAATATAGGGGATCGGGAGAGGAGCAGTACTTC. Its translation: CASSEYRGSGEEQYF. The chain has TRBV2 and TRBJ2-7, with D tentatively TRBD2 (6 bases). The ends were cut back, 2 bases at V and 7 bases at J, with 18 bases in the middle. The germline gives CDR1 SNHLY, CDR2 FYNNEI. This CDR3 comprises 15 residues.

The gene calls are TRBV29-1 and TRBJ2-1; D unresolved. Trimming took off 4 bases at V and 6 bases at J, with 10 bases between the two ends. From germline, CDR1 is SQVTM and CDR2 ANQGSEA. The CDR3 sequence is 12 residues long. The CDR3 is CSVVQARNEQFF. The CDR3 nucleotides read TGCAGCGTTGTTCAGGCGCGCAATGAGCAGTTCTTC.

The chain has TRBV9 and TRBJ2-2; a weak D match, TRBD1 (6 bases). Deletions cut 2 bases from V and 2 bases from J, with 10 bases between. This CDR3 has 15 residues. In germline, CDR1 is SGDLS, CDR2 YYNGEE. Here the CDR3 reads CASSVEGGNTGELFF. In DNA, the CDR3 is TGTGCCAGCAGCGTGGAAGGGGGTAACACCGGGGAGCTGTTTTTT. The variable domain in full, with the rest retrieved from reference TRBV9 and TRBJ2-2, is DSGVTQTPKHLITATGQRVTLRCSPRSGDLSVYWYQQSLDQGLQFLIQYYNGEERAKGNILERFSAQQFPDLHSELNLSSLELGDSALYFCASSVEGGNTGELFFGEGSRLTVL.

The CDR3 coding sequence is TGCGCCAGCAGCGGAGGGACTAGCGGGGGGACCTACAATGAGCAGTTCTTC. Translating it yields CASSGGTSGGTYNEQFF. The V gene is TRBV5-1, the J gene TRBJ2-1; 15 bases are a match to TRBD2. This CDR3 comprises 17 residues. From germline, CDR1 is SGHRS and CDR2 YFSETQ. V gave up 4 bases and J gave up 2 bases; unmatched junction bases: 4. Based on the CDR3 plus reference TRBV5-1 and TRBJ2-1, the full variable domain is KAGVTQTPRYLIKTRGQQVTLSCSPISGHRSVSWYQQTPGQGLQFLFEYFSETQRNKGNFPGRFSGRQFSNSRSEMNVSTLELGDSALYLCASSGGTSGGTYNEQFFGPGTRLTVL.

The rearrangement links TRBV7-9 to TRBJ1-1, with no clear D. V was pared by 3 bases and J by 6 bases, with 11 bases between. Germline V gene lookup returns CDR1 SEHNR and CDR2 FQNEAQ (reference sequence). CDR3 size: 13 residues. This chain's CDR3 is CASSFFAEAEAFF. The DNA of the CDR3 is TGTGCCAGCAGCTTTTTCGCTGAGGCTGAAGCTTTCTTT. Full variable domain (outside the CDR3, taken from reference TRBV7-9 and TRBJ1-1): DTGVSQNPRHKITKRGQNVTFRCDPISEHNRLYWYRQTLGQGPEFLTYFQNEAQLEKSRLLSDRFSAERPKGSFSTLEIQRTEQGDSAMYLCASSFFAEAEAFFGQGTRLTVV.

The rearrangement uses TRBV28 and TRBJ1-5; D not resolved. The CDR3 sequence is 14 residues long. Trimming shortened V by 6 bases and J by 5 bases, and 14 bases separated the two germline ends. Germline V gives CDR1 MDHEN, CDR2 SYDVKM. The CDR3 nucleotides are TGTGCCAGCAGGGTTTCACTGGTAGATCAGCCCCAGCATTTT. Amino acid sequence: CASRVSLVDQPQHF.

This chain joins TRBV10-2 and TRBJ2-7; 12 positions agree with TRBD2. The CDR3 has 15 residues. Germline values: CDR1 WSHSY, CDR2 SAAADI. V gave up 8 bases and J gave up 2 bases; unmatched junction bases: 7. In DNA form, the CDR3 reads TGCGCCAGCTCGGCTAGCGGGGGGGGTCCCTACGAGCAGTACTTC. The encoded protein is CASSASGGGPYEQYF.

The genes are TRBV19 and TRBJ2-1; 11 bases agree with TRBD2. This CDR3 is built from 16 residues. Trimming cost V 3 bases and J 1 base; bases outside gene matches: 2. Germline CDR1 LNHDA, CDR2 SQIVND (reference sequence). The CDR3 nucleotides are TGTGCCAGTAGTATGCGGACTAGCGGGTCCTACAATGAGCAGTTCTTC. Amino acids: CASSMRTSGSYNEQFF.

J is TRBJ2-7 and V is TRBV6-1; possible D gene TRBD1, 5 bases. Trimming left V 2 bases short and J 2 bases short, with 16 bases between. The CDR3 sequence is 16 residues long. CDR1 and CDR2 (germline): MNHNS, SASEGT. The DNA for the CDR3 is TGTGCCAGCAGTGAATCAGGGCATCTAAGTCCCTACGAGCAGTACTTC. Encoded protein: CASSESGHLSPYEQYF.

V usage is TRBV7-9 and J usage is TRBJ1-1, with TRBD1 matching over 8 bases. This CDR3 region has 13 residues. V was pared by 1 base and J by 11 bases, with 6 bases of the junction left unmatched. Germline CDR1 and CDR2: SEHNR and FQNEAQ (reference sequence). The CDR3 loop reads CASSLGAGGEAFF. The DNA of the CDR3 is TGTGCCAGCAGCTTAGGGGCAGGGGGCGAGGCTTTCTTT. The variable domain in full, completed from reference TRBV7-9 and TRBJ1-1, reads DTGVSQNPRHKITKRGQNVTFRCDPISEHNRLYWYRQTLGQGPEFLTYFQNEAQLEKSRLLSDRFSAERPKGSFSTLEIQRTEQGDSAMYLCASSLGAGGEAFFGQGTRLTVV.

The chain links TRBV18 to TRBJ1-1; the D is unclear. Trimming stripped 1 base from V and 4 bases from J, with 10 bases between. Germline V gives CDR1 KGHSH, CDR2 LQKENI. This CDR3 has 14 amino acids. This CDR3 reads CASSPLPESTEAFF. DNA of the CDR3: TGTGCCAGCTCACCACTGCCGGAGAGCACTGAAGCTTTCTTT.

The chain combines TRBV7-2 with TRBJ2-5; TRBD2 agrees at 10 bases. Germline V gene data show CDR1 as SGHTA and CDR2 as FQGNSA. With 0 bases clipped from V and 1 base from J, the junction kept 14 bases outside the gene matches. This CDR3 is built from 20 residues. CDR3 amino acids: CASSLAPLGAGGSLQETQYF. CDR3 nucleotides: TGTGCCAGCAGCTTAGCCCCTCTCGGAGCGGGAGGGTCCCTCCAAGAGACCCAGTACTTC.

This rearrangement joins TRBV29-1 to TRBJ2-7, with D perhaps TRBD2 (6 bases). Germline lookup yields CDR1 SQVTM and CDR2 ANQGSEA. Trimming pared 5 bases from V and 6 bases from J, leaving 8 bases between. This CDR3 is built from 10 residues. CDR3 DNA sequence: TGCAGCGTTTTGGGGGGCGAGCAGTACTTC. This encodes CSVLGGEQYF.

Comment on this clone: Compared with germline, one end of the junction differs, possibly owing to a read error. The J gene is TRBJ2-7, the V gene TRBV25-1, with D hard to call. CDR1 is MGHDK, CDR2 SYGVNS, per germline. The CDR3 consists of 14 residues. The CDR3 region has the DNA TGTGCCAGCAGTGAATTGGCCGACTCCCACGAGCAGTACTTC. Amino acids: CASSELADSHEQYF.

This chain links TRBV9 with TRBJ2-5; 11 bases agree with TRBD1. V shed 4 bases, J shed 5 bases, and the junction held 7 bases outside the gene matches. The CDR3 loop spans 15 amino acids. The germline V gene has CDR1 SGDLS and CDR2 YYNGEE. The CDR3 region has the DNA TGTGCCAGCAGCTCGCCGGGACAGGGGGGGGAGACCCAGTACTTC. It specifies CASSSPGQGGETQYF.

This clone has a handful of counts. The rearrangement links TRBV2 to TRBJ1-5; D gene uncertain. V dropped 0 bases and J dropped 5 bases, with 11 bases sitting between them. CDR1 is SNHLY and CDR2 is FYNNEI in the germline V gene. The CDR3 length is 15 residues. The CDR3 DNA follows: TGTGCCAGCAGTGAAGCGGAGGGCAGCCATCAGCCCCAGCATTTT. Translated: CASSEAEGSHQPQHF.